This T cell receptor beta chain was observed in a study of CXCR3-negative and CXCR3-positive naive CD8 T cells. About the research overall: A total of roughly 140 million TRB reads was generated, with about 1.5 +/- 0.3 million per library.

Study-wide results and limits: Naive subsets were similarly diverse, while memory CD8+ repertoires were much less diverse.

As concerns this clonotype: Its target is unknown.

Per the germline V gene, CDR1 is SQVTM and CDR2 is ANQGSEA. The CDR3 spans 13 residues. Carrying UMI labels, the TRB cDNA libraries were prepared through 5' RACE. TCRdb re-analyzed the 5' RACE reads; it lists each CDR3 protein once, without DNA. The sample table includes 45,000 to 70,000 distinct CDR3 sequences. Sequencing was done on a sample of memory CD8+ T cells from blood. The source of this sequence is a human donor in good health. Some clones in this sample may be carry-over from other donors' samples. V usage is TRBV29-1 and J usage is TRBJ2-7; as DNA is missing, the TRBD1 call by TCRdb cannot be tested. CDR3 sequence reads: CSVGQGDAYEQYF.